Below are 27 T cell receptor beta chains sequenced from a single sample in a study of blood T cells in healthy people across ages. A second PCR of about 7 to 12 cycles used a sample-barcoded 5' primer and a J-beta primer mix. TCRdb fed the 5' RACE reads into MiXCR, producing one record per CDR3 protein. The sample lists hundreds of thousands of distinct CDR3 sequences, 32% occurring once. Material: blood. Receptors were obtained from a woman older than 75 in good health.

Comment on this clonotype: Mismatch with germline at one junction end may stem from a read error. The rearrangement uses TRBV5-1 and TRBJ2-5; 7 positions match TRBD1. Germline-derived CDR1 and CDR2 are SGHRS and YFSETQ. The CDR3 has 15 residues. For the CDR3, the DNA is TGCACCAGCAGCTCCACAGGGGTCAAGCAAGAGACCCGGTACTTC. Its protein is CTSSSTGVKQETRYF.

The chain links TRBV29-1 to TRBJ2-1, with 8 bases fitting TRBD2. The CDR3 runs to 13 residues. With V trimmed by 6 bases and J by 4 bases, 5 bases remained unmatched. The germline gives CDR1 SQVTM, CDR2 ANQGSEA. CDR3 nucleotide sequence: TGCAGCGTACTTGGACTAGCTTACAATGAGCAGTTCTTC. This codes for CSVLGLAYNEQFF.

Comment on this clonotype: The junction shows a germline mismatch at one end, possibly a read error. The rearrangement joins TRBV20-1 to TRBJ1-4; tentatively, D is TRBD1 (6 bases). This CDR3 has 14 amino acids. Germline values: CDR1 DFQATT, CDR2 SNEGSKA (reference sequence). The DNA of the CDR3 is TGCGGTGCCACCCCTGGGGGGCGCAGTGAAAAACTGTTTTTT. Encoded protein: CGATPGGRSEKLFF.

To note about this clonotype: A read error may account for a junction end that differs from germline. This chain connects TRBV10-3 to TRBJ2-7, with a weak D call TRBD2 (5 bases). This CDR3 is 13 amino acids long. Germline V gene sequence: CDR1 ENHRY, CDR2 SYGVKD. The CDR3 coding sequence is TGTGCCATCGGTGAGGGCAGCTCCTACGAGCAGTACTTC. Its protein product is CAIGEGSSYEQYF.

On this clonotype itself: This may stem from a read error, because a much larger clone lies one nucleotide away. CDR3 sequence reads: CASNSLRGSHGYTF. Written as DNA, the CDR3 is TGTGCCAGCAACTCGCTACGGGGATCCCATGGCTACACCTTC. This chain uses TRBV28 with TRBJ1-2; D is uncertain. The V gene's germline CDR1 is MDHEN and CDR2 SYDVKM. The CDR3 covers 14 residues. V shed 7 bases and J shed 6 bases, with 18 bases lying between them.

With regard to this clonotype: One end of the junction fails to match germline, which may point to a read error. This chain links TRBV12-5 with TRBJ2-3; weak D call: TRBD2 (5 bases). Germline CDR1 and CDR2: LGHNT and FRNRAP. This CDR3 spans 14 amino acids. The CDR3 bases are TGTACTAGTGGGCGCCAAAGTCCCGCAGATACGCAGTATTTT. Translated: CTSGRQSPADTQYF.

This clonotype occurred many times. The chain uses TRBV5-1 and TRBJ2-7, with D perhaps assigned TRBD1 or TRBD2 (5 bases each). In germline, CDR1 is SGHRS, CDR2 YFSETQ. This CDR3 is built from 17 residues. Trimming took 2 bases from V and 0 from J, leaving 18 bases between them. The CDR3 region has the DNA TGCGCCAGCAGCTTTTCGTTCGGGGCAGGAACCTCCTACGAGCAGTACTTC. Protein: CASSFSFGAGTSYEQYF.

This clonotype was seen just once. The V gene is TRBV20-1, the J gene TRBJ2-1; D possibly corresponds to TRBD2 (5 bases). Germline CDR1 reads DFQATT; CDR2 reads SNEGSKA (reference sequence). The CDR3 covers 15 residues. Trimming stripped 3 bases from V and 0 bases from J, with 12 bases between. In DNA form, the CDR3 reads TGCAGTGCTAGCCCCCTAGCCGGCTCCTACAATGAGCAGTTCTTC. It specifies CSASPLAGSYNEQFF.

As for this clonotype: A much more abundant neighbour one base away suggests this may be a read error. The chain recombines TRBV6-1 with TRBJ2-3; 8 nucleotides align to TRBD1. The germline CDR1 and CDR2 sequences are MNHNS and SASEGT. V was pared by 6 bases and J by 5 bases, with 10 bases of the junction left unmatched. CDR3 size: 15 residues. The CDR3 region has the DNA TGTGCCAGCAGCAGAGCAGGGGGCCAAGGAGATACGCAGTATTTT. Its protein product is CASSRAGGQGDTQYF.

This clonotype has at least ten counts. The chain is built from TRBV5-1 and TRBJ2-7; the D is unclear. CDR1 is SGHRS and CDR2 is YFSETQ in the germline V gene. Trimming took off 0 bases at V and 5 bases at J, with 9 bases between the two ends. The CDR3 length is 13 residues. The CDR3 nucleotides are TGCGCCAGCAGCTTGGTAGGCAGAGACGAGCAGTACTTC. Encoded protein: CASSLVGRDEQYF.

The chain combines TRBV5-1 with TRBJ1-1, with a weak D call TRBD1 (6 bases). The CDR3 is 15 residues long. The germline V gene encodes CDR1 SGHRS and CDR2 YFSETQ. The V end was cut by 0 bases, the J end by 5 bases, with 14 bases between. The DNA for the CDR3 is TGCGCCAGCAGCTTGGAGTGGGGGCGAAGAACTGAAGCTTTCTTT. As protein: CASSLEWGRRTEAFF.

The chain joins TRBV30 to TRBJ1-6; 7 bases fit TRBD1. V gave up 7 bases and J gave up 7 bases; unmatched junction bases: 4. Germline V lookup: CDR1 GTSNPN, CDR2 SVGIG (reference sequence). This CDR3 is built from 12 residues. CDR3 in DNA: TGTGCCTTCTGGACAGGAAATTCACCCCTCCACTTT. Residues: CAFWTGNSPLHF.

This clonotype was seen at least ten times. V gene TRBV14 combines with J gene TRBJ2-7, with 9 bases lining up with TRBD1. The CDR3 extends over 16 amino acids. Germline CDR1 is SGHDN and CDR2 is FVKESK. The J segment lost 5 bases and the V segment lost 4 bases, leaving 12 bases of the junction unmatched. The CDR3 protein is CASSRWTGQGSHEQYF. The CDR3 nucleotides are TGTGCCAGCAGCCGCTGGACGGGACAGGGTTCCCACGAGCAGTACTTC. Full variable domain (missing parts from reference TRBV14 and TRBJ2-7): EAGVTQFPSHSVIEKGQTVTLRCDPISGHDNLYWYRRVMGKEIKFLLHFVKESKQDESGMPNNRFLAERTGGTYSTLKVQPAELEDSGVYFCASSRWTGQGSHEQYFGPGTRLTVT.

This clonotype came up many times. V usage is TRBV7-9 and J usage is TRBJ2-1; TRBD1 matches at 8 bases. The CDR3 extends over 14 amino acids. The junction had 2 bases not matched to a gene; V was cut back by 1 base and J by 6 bases. Germline-derived CDR1 and CDR2 are SEHNR and FQNEAQ (reference sequence). The DNA for the CDR3 is TGTGCCAGCAGCTTAGTGGGACAGGCCAATGAGCAGTTCTTC. Translated, it gives CASSLVGQANEQFF.

The rearrangement uses TRBV4-1 and TRBJ2-1; 9 bases map to TRBD1. Germline V gives CDR1 MGHRA, CDR2 YSYEKL. The CDR3 extends over 14 amino acids. Germline trimming cut 2 bases from V and 9 bases from J; bases unmatched to any gene: 5. DNA of the CDR3: TGCGCCAGCAGCCAACCTACAGGGGGCGGTGAGCAGTTCTTC. Translating it yields CASSQPTGGGEQFF.

To note about this clonotype: A clone one base away is much larger, so this may be a read error. The CDR3 spells CASSFSFFPSSYNEQYF. DNA for the CDR3: TGTGCCAGCAGTTTTTCTTTTTTTCCAAGCTCCTACAATGAGCAGTACTTC. V and J are TRBV12-3 or TRBV12-4 and TRBJ2-1; D is undetermined. The J call could be wrong; TRBJ2-7 is a better fit for the DNA end. The CDR3 length is 17 residues.

This clonotype was observed at least ten times. V is TRBV5-1 and J is TRBJ2-1, with TRBD2 matching 8 bases. CDR1 and CDR2 (germline): SGHRS, YFSETQ. The CDR3 loop spans 13 amino acids. Germline trimming cut 4 bases from V and 7 bases from J; bases unmatched to any gene: 4. CDR3 nucleotides: TGCGCCAGCAGCCGTAGCGGGGAGAATGAGCAGTTCTTC. As protein: CASSRSGENEQFF.

This clonotype was observed at least ten times. The rearrangement uses TRBV18 and TRBJ2-1, with D possibly being TRBD2 (6 bases). This CDR3 spans 18 amino acids. Germline V gene lookup returns CDR1 KGHSH and CDR2 LQKENI. Trimming took 1 base from V and 0 from J, leaving 16 bases between them. The CDR3, as DNA: TGTGCCAGCTCACCACGAATCTCTGGGGGGAGCTCCTACAATGAGCAGTTCTTC. This gives the protein CASSPRISGGSSYNEQFF.

The sample holds a few counts of this clonotype. At one end, the junction sequence differs from germline, possibly due to a read error. The genes are TRBV9 and TRBJ1-3; tentative D call: TRBD1 (5 bases). The germline V gene encodes CDR1 SGDLS and CDR2 YYNGEE. There are 16 residues in the CDR3. The DNA for the CDR3 is TGTGCCAGCAGCCCAACCCCGGGGCAGTTTGGAGACACCATATATTTT. Protein product: CASSPTPGQFGDTIYF.

The count of this clonotype is one. This chain links TRBV7-6 with TRBJ2-4, with 8 bases fitting TRBD2. The DNA end favors TRBJ2-7, so the J call may be wrong. The CDR3 is 17 residues long. Germline-derived CDR1 and CDR2 are SGHVS and FNYEAQ. For the CDR3, the DNA is TGTGCCAGCAGCGGATTGGGTTTAGCGGGGACCGTCCACGAGCAGTACTTC. Translation: CASSGLGLAGTVHEQYF.

This clonotype was counted a few times. Given a much more abundant clone one base away, this may be a read error. The chain has TRBV3-1 and TRBJ2-5; 7 nucleotides line up with TRBD2. CDR1 is LGHDT and CDR2 is YNNKEL in the germline V gene (reference sequence). The CDR3 has 16 amino acids. V was pared by 4 bases and J by 4 bases, with 12 bases of the junction left unmatched. In DNA form, the CDR3 reads TGTGCCAGCAGCCCTACACCTAGCGGAGAGACAGAGACCCAGTACTTC. It specifies CASSPTPSGETETQYF.

Ten or more counts support this clonotype. The V call is TRBV27, the J call TRBJ2-5; 7 bases match TRBD1. Looked up from germline, CDR1 is MNHEY and CDR2 is SMNVEV (reference sequence). With V trimmed by 5 bases and J by 5 bases, 8 bases remained unmatched. This CDR3 region has 14 residues. CDR3: CASSNHRGRETQYF. The CDR3 bases are TGTGCCAGCAGTAATCACAGGGGCAGGGAGACCCAGTACTTC.

The genes are TRBV20-1 and TRBJ2-5; no clear D. Germline assignment: CDR1 DFQATT and CDR2 SNEGSKA (reference sequence). V was clipped by 2 bases and J by 2 bases, with 12 bases between them. The CDR3 is 14 residues long. The DNA for the CDR3 is TGCAGTGCTAGAAAGGTCCAGATACAAGAGACCCAGTACTTC. Translating it yields CSARKVQIQETQYF.

Comments on this clonotype: A much larger clone lies a single base off, so this may be a read error. The chain combines TRBV7-9 with TRBJ2-1; 9 bases agree with TRBD2. The J call could be wrong; TRBJ2-7 is a better fit for the DNA end. The V gene's germline CDR1 is SEHNR and CDR2 FQNEAQ (reference sequence). The CDR3 consists of 18 residues. The CDR3 nucleotides are TGTGCCAGCAGCTTTATTAGCGGGGGCCTTCGCTCCTACAATGAGCAGTACTTC. Its protein product is CASSFISGGLRSYNEQYF.

This clonotype was found many times. The chain recombines TRBV6-2 or TRBV6-3 with TRBJ2-7; D gene uncertain. Deletions cut 3 bases from V and 6 bases from J, with 15 bases between. The CDR3 spans 14 residues. Germline-derived CDR1 and CDR2 are MNHEY and SVGEGT. CDR3 residues: CASSYRALKGEQYF. CDR3 DNA sequence: TGTGCCAGCAGTTATCGGGCTTTGAAAGGCGAGCAGTACTTC.

This clonotype was seen many times. The chain is built from TRBV27 and TRBJ2-7, with 12 bases matching TRBD1. CDR1 is MNHEY and CDR2 is SMNVEV in the germline V gene (reference sequence). The CDR3 has 15 residues. The V gene end was trimmed by 3 bases and the J gene end by 5 bases; junction bases not matched to a gene: 5. The chain's CDR3 is CASSFSGTGGDEQYF. The CDR3, as DNA: TGTGCCAGCAGTTTCTCCGGGACAGGGGGCGACGAGCAGTACTTC.

This chain joins TRBV2 and TRBJ2-3, with a weak D call TRBD1 (7 bases). The germline CDR1 and CDR2 sequences are SNHLY and FYNNEI. V was trimmed by 6 bases and J by 4 bases, leaving 20 bases between them. The CDR3 is 16 amino acids. CDR3 DNA sequence: TGTGCCAGCAGGTCAGGGGGACTCTTAGCAGCAGATACGCAGTATTTT. Encoded protein: CASRSGGLLAADTQYF.